The clone carrying this T cell receptor beta chain was detected many times. TCR beta CDR3 sequences were amplified from RNA transcripts. The study used the HTBI primer set for a first-round RT-PCR of the TCR CDR3. MiXCR, run by TCRdb on the multiplex PCR reads, gives a single entry per CDR3 protein. The sample shows under 400,000 distinct CDR3 sequences, more than 20% of them seen only once. Those with hyperthyroidism were 18 to 65 years old, newly diagnosed, and ill for under 2 months. Criteria for exclusion of patients were uncontrolled infection, other autoimmune disease, pregnancy or lactation. The PBMCs studied were ones that came from 8.5 to 10 ml fresh peripheral blood. This specimen comes from a study of T cells in Graves' hyperthyroidism and ophthalmopathy. Study summary: Staff took peripheral blood when the initial diagnosis was made, before any treatment began.

The receptor was isolated from a man in his fifties with Graves' hyperthyroidism. Sequenced: blood.

CDR3 DNA sequence: TGTGCCAGCAGCCCACCGGGACTACCCTACAATGAGCAGTTCTTC. Translated: CASSPPGLPYNEQFF. The J gene is TRBJ2-1, the V gene TRBV7-2, with 7 positions matching TRBD2. Germline loops: CDR1 SGHTA, CDR2 FQGNSA. Trimming removed 5 bases from V and 2 bases from J; junction bases left unmatched: 6. This CDR3 has 15 residues.